One sample yielded the 29 T cell receptor beta chains listed below, sequenced in a study of beta chain features in type 1 diabetes. Points from the study as a whole: All four CD4+ subsets of Type 1 diabetes patients contained TCRB CDR3s that were moderately but significantly shorter.

The entirety of the isolated RNA underwent reverse transcription, so expressed TCRB transcripts were sequenced. Data came from immunoSEQ multiplex PCR; TCRdb stores just in-frame clones and leaves some out. The sample has hundreds of thousands of clones, approximately 15% seen once. What these receptors recognize is not known. The specimen was naive CD4+ T cells from blood. These receptor sequences come from a man aged 25-45 years with type 1 diabetes.

The V gene is TRBV7-2, the J gene TRBJ2-3; 8 bases are a match to TRBD2. V lost 5 bases to trimming and J lost 1 base; unmatched junction nucleotides: 5. CDR1 is SGHTA, CDR2 FQGNSA, per germline. The CDR3 length is 15 residues. The CDR3 nucleotides are TGTGCCAGCAGCGTACTAGCGGATGGCACAGATACGCAGTATTTT. Translated: CASSVLADGTDTQYF.

This clone was counted a few times. The chain uses TRBV19 and TRBJ2-7; 9 bases map to TRBD1. Germline V gives CDR1 LNHDA, CDR2 SQIVND (reference sequence). V dropped 4 bases and J dropped 3; count of bases not matched to a gene: 4. This CDR3 region has 14 residues. This chain's CDR3 is CASSTGQGNYEQYF. The CDR3 DNA is TGTGCCAGTAGTACGGGACAGGGAAACTACGAGCAGTACTTC. Full variable domain (missing parts from reference TRBV19 and TRBJ2-7): DGGITQSPKYLFRKEGQNVTLSCEQNLNHDAMYWYRQDPGQGLRLIYYSQIVNDFQKGDIAEGYSVSREKKESFPLTVTSAQKNPTAFYLCASSTGQGNYEQYFGPGTRLTVT.

The gene calls are TRBV28 and TRBJ1-5; 7 nucleotides agree with TRBD1. The CDR3 extends over 15 amino acids. Germline assignment: CDR1 MDHEN and CDR2 SYDVKM. Trimming at V came to 7 bases and at J to 2 bases, leaving 8 bases not matched to a gene. The CDR3 is CASIGGQLGNQPQHF. The CDR3 DNA follows: TGTGCCAGCATCGGGGGACAGTTAGGCAATCAGCCCCAGCATTTT.

This chain joins TRBV9 and TRBJ1-5; 7 bases match TRBD1. The CDR3 totals 15 residues. CDR1 SGDLS and CDR2 YYNGEE come from the germline V gene. V shed 4 bases and J 8 bases; nucleotides not matched to a gene: 12. DNA of the CDR3: TGTGCCAGCAGCCTCCAGGGGGACTCAGGGGAGCCCCAGCATTTT. Residues: CASSLQGDSGEPQHF.

This clone was observed a handful of times. The rearrangement joins TRBV15 to TRBJ2-7, with 11 bases lining up with TRBD2. The germline CDR1 and CDR2 sequences are LNHNV and YYDKDF (reference sequence). The V and J ends lost 2 bases and 9 bases, in that order; junction bases with no gene match: 9. The CDR3 runs to 15 residues. CDR3 protein: CATSRSPGLAELQYF. Written as DNA, the CDR3 is TGTGCCACCAGCAGATCGCCGGGACTAGCGGAGCTGCAGTACTTC.

This sequence joins TRBV19 and TRBJ1-3, with D possibly matching TRBD1 (6 bases). V was cut by 7 bases and J by 0 bases, with 13 bases left in between. Germline values: CDR1 LNHDA, CDR2 SQIVND (reference sequence). CDR3 length: 15 amino acids. The CDR3 nucleotides read TGTGCCAGTACTACCGACAGGACCTCTGGAAACACCATATATTTT. Its translation: CASTTDRTSGNTIYF.

This clone was observed a handful of times. This chain connects TRBV4-3 to TRBJ2-1; 11 bases agree with TRBD2. Germline CDR1 is LGHNA and CDR2 is YSLEER. J was trimmed by 7 bases and V by 0 bases; bases with no gene match: 11. This CDR3 spans 18 amino acids. The CDR3 DNA reads TGCGCCAGCAGCCAAGATATCCCCCTAGCGGGAGGTCGTAATGAGCAGTTCTTC. This gives the protein CASSQDIPLAGGRNEQFF.

This clone was found once. The chain carries TRBV27 and TRBJ1-1, with 9 bases that match TRBD1. CDR1 MNHEY and CDR2 SMNVEV come from the germline V gene (reference sequence). With V trimmed by 6 bases and J by 5 bases, 4 bases remained unmatched. The CDR3 extends over 13 amino acids. CDR3 protein: CASRQGARTEAFF. The CDR3 bases are TGTGCCAGCAGACAGGGGGCGCGGACTGAAGCTTTCTTT.

This clone was picked up a small number of times. This sequence joins TRBV5-4 and TRBJ2-3; D is perhaps TRBD2 (6 bases). CDR1 is SGHNT, CDR2 YYREEE, per germline (reference sequence). This CDR3 is built from 12 residues. Trimming pared 6 bases from V and 9 bases from J, leaving 14 bases between. The CDR3 is CASTRDQATQYF. CDR3 nucleotide sequence: TGTGCCAGCACGCGGGACCAAGCCACGCAGTATTTT.

The chain carries TRBV7-2 and TRBJ2-3; TRBD1 matches at 9 bases. The CDR3 covers 14 residues. The V segment lost 5 bases and the J segment 6 bases; nucleotides outside the gene matches: 6. Germline V lookup: CDR1 SGHTA, CDR2 FQGNSA. The CDR3 nucleotides are TGTGCCAGCAGCCATGGGACAGGGAGCGATACGCAGTATTTT. Translating it yields CASSHGTGSDTQYF. Using reference TRBV7-2 and TRBJ2-3 for the parts outside the CDR3, the full variable domain is GAGVSQSPSNKVTEKGKDVELRCDPISGHTALYWYRQSLGQGLEFLIYFQGNSAPDKSGLPSDRFSAERTGGSVSTLTIQRTQQEDSAVYLCASSHGTGSDTQYFGPGTRLTVL.

This chain uses TRBV5-6 with TRBJ2-7; tentative D call: TRBD2 (7 bases). The CDR3 sequence is 16 residues long. V shed 2 bases and J shed 6 bases, with 21 bases lying between them. Germline CDR1 reads SGHDT; CDR2 reads YYEEEE. The CDR3 loop reads CASSFRAQTGGREQYF. DNA of the CDR3: TGTGCCAGCAGCTTCCGGGCCCAAACCGGGGGGCGCGAGCAGTACTTC.

In this sample, this clone turned up a few times. The gene calls are TRBV9 and TRBJ2-5; 7 nucleotides align to TRBD2. The CDR3 extends over 14 amino acids. Germline loops: CDR1 SGDLS, CDR2 YYNGEE. V trimming: 9 bases; J trimming: 2 bases; junction bases outside the gene matches: 10. The CDR3 DNA follows: TGTGCCAACCAAGGTGGGGGGGTACAAGAGACCCAGTACTTC. Translated, it gives CANQGGGVQETQYF.

V gene TRBV18 combines with J gene TRBJ2-3, with D tentatively TRBD2 (6 bases). Germline V gives CDR1 KGHSH, CDR2 LQKENI. V was cut by 6 bases and J by 6 bases, with 16 bases left in between. The CDR3 covers 14 residues. CDR3 bases: TGTGCCAGCTCTCCCGCGGCTCGGGGGGATACGCAGTATTTT. Translation gives CASSPAARGDTQYF.

The CDR3 sequence is CASSFTAGANVLTF. The CDR3 coding sequence is TGTGCCAGCAGTTTCACTGCTGGGGCCAACGTCCTGACTTTC. V usage is TRBV27 and J usage is TRBJ2-6; D unresolved. Germline CDR1 reads MNHEY; CDR2 reads SMNVEV (reference sequence). The ends were cut back, 3 bases at V and 2 bases at J, with 5 bases in the middle. This CDR3 has 14 residues.

This clone came up a few times. The rearrangement uses TRBV5-1 and TRBJ2-2, with 7 bases lining up with TRBD2. Germline V gene data show CDR1 as SGHRS and CDR2 as YFSETQ. This CDR3 contains 14 residues. With 1 base clipped from V and 6 bases from J, the junction kept 3 bases outside the gene matches. Here the CDR3 DNA reads TGCGCCAGCAGCTTGCGGGGGGTACCCGGGGAGCTGTTTTTT. This translates into CASSLRGVPGELFF.

This clone occurred a few times. The J gene is TRBJ2-1, the V gene TRBV28, with a tentative D call TRBD1 (5 bases). The CDR3 is made up of 13 amino acids. Trimming cost V 7 bases and J 9 bases, with 16 bases left between them. Germline CDR1 and CDR2: MDHEN and SYDVKM. The DNA for the CDR3 is TGTGCCAGCACTAACGAAGGGGCTCGTGAGCAGTTCTTC. It encodes CASTNEGAREQFF. The full variable domain, with the rest looked up from reference TRBV28 and TRBJ2-1, is DVKVTQSSRYLVKRTGEKVFLECVQDMDHENMFWYRQDPGLGLRLIYFSYDVKMKEKGDIPEGYSVSREKKERFSLILESASTNQTSMYLCASTNEGAREQFFGPGTRLTVL.

The J gene is TRBJ2-7, the V gene TRBV7-9; 8 bases agree with TRBD1. Germline CDR1 SEHNR, CDR2 FQNEAQ (reference sequence). J was trimmed by 2 bases and V by 6 bases; bases with no gene match: 3. This CDR3 contains 13 residues. The CDR3 region is CASSPDRAYEQYF. The CDR3 DNA is TGTGCCAGCAGTCCGGACAGGGCCTACGAGCAGTACTTC. Using reference TRBV7-9 and TRBJ2-7 for the parts outside the CDR3, the full variable domain is DTGVSQNPRHKITKRGQNVTFRCDPISEHNRLYWYRQTLGQGPEFLTYFQNEAQLEKSRLLSDRFSAERPKGSFSTLEIQRTEQGDSAMYLCASSPDRAYEQYFGPGTRLTVT.

In its sample, this clone was seen a few times. For the CDR3, the DNA is TGTGCCAGCAGTAGCGGGAGGGTAGCCAAAAACATTCAGTACTTC. It translates to CASSSGRVAKNIQYF. The rearrangement joins TRBV2 to TRBJ2-4, with 10 bases lining up with TRBD2. Germline CDR1 SNHLY, CDR2 FYNNEI. V lost 5 bases and J lost 0; bases outside the gene matches: 1. CDR3 length equals 15 residues.

This clone was detected a few times. The gene calls are TRBV5-1 and TRBJ2-1; 9 bases align to TRBD1. The CDR3 runs to 16 residues. Trimming took 3 bases from V and 3 from J; bases not matched to a gene: 7. Per germline, CDR1 SGHRS and CDR2 YFSETQ. The CDR3: CASSSPDRGFYNEQFF. Written as DNA, the CDR3 is TGCGCCAGCAGCTCCCCGGACAGGGGATTCTACAATGAGCAGTTCTTC.

This rearrangement joins TRBV7-9 to TRBJ2-5, with 7 nucleotides matching TRBD1. The ends lost 4 bases at V and 10 bases at J; junction bases unmatched: 15. Germline V CDR1 and CDR2: SEHNR, FQNEAQ (reference sequence). CDR3 size: 15 residues. CDR3 loop: CASSSTGQTRDFQYF. In DNA form, the CDR3 reads TGTGCCAGCAGCTCAACGGGACAGACAAGAGATTTCCAGTACTTC.

The V and J genes are TRBV5-1 and TRBJ2-1, with 7 bases fitting TRBD1. V shed 3 bases, J shed 4 bases, and the junction held 7 bases outside the gene matches. Germline V gene data show CDR1 as SGHRS and CDR2 as YFSETQ. The CDR3 sequence is 15 residues long. CDR3 loop: CASSYTGEKYNEQFF. In DNA, the CDR3 is TGCGCCAGCAGCTACACAGGGGAGAAATACAATGAGCAGTTCTTC. Complete variable domain (other parts from reference TRBV5-1 and TRBJ2-1): KAGVTQTPRYLIKTRGQQVTLSCSPISGHRSVSWYQQTPGQGLQFLFEYFSETQRNKGNFPGRFSGRQFSNSRSEMNVSTLELGDSALYLCASSYTGEKYNEQFFGPGTRLTVL.

This clone has more than one count but fewer than ten. The chain couples TRBV15 to TRBJ2-1; 8 positions match TRBD2. The CDR3 contains 16 residues. Germline loops: CDR1 LNHNV, CDR2 YYDKDF (reference sequence). Germline trimming cut 5 bases from V and 4 bases from J; bases unmatched to any gene: 10. The CDR3 here is CATSRRGGGGYNEQFF. As DNA, the CDR3 is TGTGCCACCAGCCGTCGGGGGGGAGGAGGGTACAATGAGCAGTTCTTC.

The V and J genes are TRBV11-3 and TRBJ2-5; 7 bases map to TRBD2. The trim removed 3 bases at V and 11 bases at J, leaving 9 bases unmatched. CDR1 is SGHNT and CDR2 is YENEEA in the germline V gene. The CDR3 is 13 residues long. CDR3: CASSLLLTSPQYF. In DNA, the CDR3 is TGTGCCAGCAGCTTGCTGTTGACTAGCCCTCAGTACTTC.

This chain links TRBV29-1 with TRBJ2-1; TRBD1 matches 7 bases. With 4 bases clipped from V and 4 bases from J, the junction kept 7 bases outside the gene matches. The CDR3 runs 14 residues. Germline values: CDR1 SQVTM, CDR2 ANQGSEA. CDR3 protein: CSVGGSGGYNEQFF. As DNA, the CDR3 is TGCAGCGTTGGTGGTTCAGGGGGATACAATGAGCAGTTCTTC.

In this sample, this clone turned up a few times. V usage is TRBV18 and J usage is TRBJ1-1; 7 nucleotides agree with TRBD1. Germline V gene data show CDR1 as KGHSH and CDR2 as LQKENI. Germline trimming cut 4 bases from V and 6 bases from J; bases unmatched to any gene: 5. The CDR3 covers 13 residues. CDR3 amino acids: CASSLDRAAEAFF. For the CDR3, the DNA is TGTGCCAGCTCACTAGACAGGGCGGCTGAAGCTTTCTTT.

This clone was seen a few times. This chain uses TRBV7-9 with TRBJ2-1, with TRBD2 identical over 8 bases. The ends lost 2 bases at V and 4 bases at J; junction bases unmatched: 10. The CDR3 spans 17 residues. From germline, CDR1 is SEHNR and CDR2 FQNEAQ (reference sequence). The CDR3 is CASSLTPASGYYNEQFF. CDR3 DNA sequence: TGTGCCAGCAGCTTAACCCCCGCTAGCGGGTATTACAATGAGCAGTTCTTC. Drawing the rest from reference TRBV7-9 and TRBJ2-1, the complete variable domain is DTGVSQNPRHKITKRGQNVTFRCDPISEHNRLYWYRQTLGQGPEFLTYFQNEAQLEKSRLLSDRFSAERPKGSFSTLEIQRTEQGDSAMYLCASSLTPASGYYNEQFFGPGTRLTVL.

The V gene is TRBV18, the J gene TRBJ1-2, with a possible D match to TRBD1 (6 bases). Germline V CDR1 and CDR2: KGHSH, LQKENI. Trimming removed 3 bases from V and 4 bases from J, with 15 bases in between. CDR3 size: 15 residues. The CDR3: CASSPREGGRYGYTF. CDR3 coding DNA: TGTGCCAGCTCACCCCGAGAGGGGGGGCGCTATGGCTACACCTTC.

This clone showed up just once. This chain links TRBV6-4 with TRBJ1-5; TRBD1 agrees at 8 bases. CDR3 length: 16 amino acids. Per germline, CDR1 MRHNA and CDR2 SNTAGT. With 3 bases clipped from V and 8 bases from J, the junction kept 12 bases outside the gene matches. CDR3 coding DNA: TGTGCCAGCAGTGAAAAGGACAGGGCCCGCCCGGAGCCCCAGCATTTT. Its protein product is CASSEKDRARPEPQHF.

This clone has a handful of counts. The chain uses TRBV5-1 and TRBJ1-5, with 8 bases fitting TRBD1. The germline V gene has CDR1 SGHRS and CDR2 YFSETQ. V gave up 0 bases and J gave up 2 bases; unmatched junction bases: 7. The CDR3 loop spans 17 amino acids. CDR3 loop: CASSLAPGTGGNQPQHF. DNA of the CDR3: TGCGCCAGCAGCTTGGCCCCCGGGACAGGTGGCAATCAGCCCCAGCATTTT.